This is a list of T cell receptor beta chains from one sample in a study of siplizumab effects on memory and regulatory T cells. Some clones are missing from TCRdb's copy, which holds only in-frame ones; the method was immunoSEQ multiplex PCR. The sample contains 80,000 to 130,000 clones, 92% of which appear only once. The sample consisted of Tregs sorted from blood. These receptors were obtained from a human donor in good health. CDR3s include the opening cysteine and the closing phenylalanine or tryptophan. The D gene is left open where the match is weak. Part of the rows lack a size; the others show once, few, many or a class for expanded clones.

size: NA; J: TRBJ1-3; V: TRBV28; D: TRBD1; DNA: TGTGCCAGCAGTTTATTGGGGACAGGGGGAAACACCATATATTTT; CDR3: CASSLLGTGGNTIYF
size: NA; J: TRBJ2-3; V: TRBV21-1; D: NA; DNA: TGTGCCAGCAGCAAAGGGCCGGGACTAGCGGGAGGCCGCACAGATACGCAGTATTTT; CDR3: CASSKGPGLAGGRTDTQYF
size: NA; J: TRBJ1-2; V: TRBV6-5; D: NA; DNA: TGTGCCAGCAGCCCGGGCCCGGACCTTTGGGGCTACACCTTC; CDR3: CASSPGPDLWGYTF
size: NA; J: TRBJ2-3; V: TRBV19; D: TRBD1; DNA: TGTGCCAGTAGTTTCGGGACAGGACATAGCACAGATACGCAGTATTTT; CDR3: CASSFGTGHSTDTQYF
size: NA; J: TRBJ2-5; V: TRBV4-1; D: TRBD1; DNA: TGCGCCAGCAGCCGCACCCGACAAGGGGGCCGAGAGACCCAGTACTTC; CDR3: CASSRTRQGGRETQYF
size: NA; J: TRBJ1-2; V: TRBV15; D: NA; DNA: TGTGCCACCAGCAGAGGTTCCAAGGGCTATGGCTACACCTTC; CDR3: CATSRGSKGYGYTF
size: NA; J: TRBJ1-2; V: TRBV10-3; D: NA; DNA: TGTGCCATCAGTGAGTCGGGAACAGACTATGGCTACACCTTC; CDR3: CAISESGTDYGYTF
size: once; J: TRBJ2-7; V: TRBV19; D: TRBD2; DNA: TGTGCCAGTAGTCGAAGCGGGAGTAGTGACGAGCAGTACTTC; CDR3: CASSRSGSSDEQYF
size: NA; J: TRBJ2-3; V: TRBV9; D: TRBD1; DNA: TGTGCCAGCAGCGTAGAGGGGGCATGGAGCACAGATACGCAGTATTTT; CDR3: CASSVEGAWSTDTQYF
size: NA; J: TRBJ1-2; V: TRBV15; D: NA; DNA: TGTGCCACCAGCAGAGTTTGGGATTACGGAGATGGCTACACCTTC; CDR3: CATSRVWDYGDGYTF
size: NA; J: TRBJ1-2; V: TRBV19; D: NA; DNA: TGTGCCAGTAGACCTTCAAGGTCCTATGGCTACACCTTC; CDR3: CASRPSRSYGYTF
size: NA; J: TRBJ2-1; V: TRBV7-9; D: TRBD2; DNA: TGTGCCAGCAGCTTAGGTCCTAGCGGAGCGGGTTCCTACAATGAGCAGTTCTTC; CDR3: CASSLGPSGAGSYNEQFF
size: NA; J: TRBJ2-1; V: TRBV7-6; D: TRBD2; DNA: TGTGCCAGCAGCGAGAGGGACTACCCCCCGTCCTACAATGAGCAGTTCTTC; CDR3: CASSERDYPPSYNEQFF
size: NA; J: TRBJ1-1; V: TRBV18; D: NA; DNA: TGTGCCAGCTCACCACTACAGGGTGGGACTGAAGCTTTCTTT; CDR3: CASSPLQGGTEAFF
size: NA; J: TRBJ2-3; V: TRBV9; D: TRBD2; DNA: TGTGCCAGCAGCTCGACTAGCGGGAGAACAGATACGCAGTATTTT; CDR3: CASSSTSGRTDTQYF
size: NA; J: TRBJ1-5; V: TRBV28; D: NA; DNA: TGTGCCAGCAGACAGAAATCCAATCAGCCCCAGCATTTT; CDR3: CASRQKSNQPQHF
size: NA; J: TRBJ2-1; V: TRBV19; D: TRBD2; DNA: TGTGCCAGTAGTCTGGGGACTAGACGAAATGAGCAGTTCTTC; CDR3: CASSLGTRRNEQFF
size: NA; J: TRBJ2-5; V: TRBV11-2; D: NA; DNA: TGTGCCAGCAGCTTAGATAGGTCCCAGACCCAGTACTTC; CDR3: CASSLDRSQTQYF
size: NA; J: TRBJ2-6; V: TRBV7-9; D: NA; DNA: TGTGCCAGCAGCACCAGGTGGGGGGCCAACGTCCTGACTTTC; CDR3: CASSTRWGANVLTF
size: NA; J: TRBJ1-1; V: TRBV7-3; D: TRBD1; DNA: TGTGCCAGCAGCCGCTTGGGACAGGGGGCTGGAACTGAAGCTTTCTTT; CDR3: CASSRLGQGAGTEAFF
size: NA; J: TRBJ2-1; V: TRBV5-1; D: NA; DNA: TGCGCCAGCAGCTTGATCGGGGGTGACAATGAGCAGTTCTTC; CDR3: CASSLIGGDNEQFF
size: NA; J: TRBJ2-1; V: TRBV11-2; D: NA; DNA: TGTGCCAGCACCCCCCAGACTAGGTACAATGAGCAGTTCTTC; CDR3: CASTPQTRYNEQFF
size: NA; J: TRBJ1-2; V: TRBV7-3; D: NA; DNA: TGTGCCAGCAGCTTAGGCTCAGGGGAATCTGGCTACACCTTC; CDR3: CASSLGSGESGYTF
size: NA; J: TRBJ2-7; V: TRBV2; D: NA; DNA: TGTGCCAGCAGATACCTAGTGCTCTACGAGCAGTACTTC; CDR3: CASRYLVLYEQYF
size: NA; J: TRBJ2-5; V: TRBV28; D: TRBD1; DNA: TGTGCCAGCAGTAAGCGACAGGGACCCTTCCAAGAGACCCAGTACTTC; CDR3: CASSKRQGPFQETQYF
size: medium-sized; J: TRBJ2-3; V: TRBV7-9; D: NA; DNA: TGTGCCAGCAGCTTAGGCGGGTCCCTTTACACAGATACGCAGTATTTT; CDR3: CASSLGGSLYTDTQYF
size: NA; J: TRBJ1-1; V: TRBV15; D: NA; DNA: TGTGCCACCAGCCCAGGACAGCACACTGAAGCTTTCTTT; CDR3: CATSPGQHTEAFF
size: medium-sized; J: TRBJ2-7; V: TRBV18; D: TRBD2; DNA: TGTGCCAGCTCACCCGGGACTAGCGGGGAACAGTACTTC; CDR3: CASSPGTSGEQYF
size: NA; J: TRBJ2-7; V: TRBV18; D: TRBD2; DNA: TGTGCCAGCTCCCGAAGACTAGCGGGAAATCGTTACGAGCAGTACTTC; CDR3: CASSRRLAGNRYEQYF
size: NA; J: TRBJ2-5; V: TRBV7-9; D: NA; DNA: TGTGCCAGCAGCTTAGAGGTTCGGGAGACCCAGTACTTC; CDR3: CASSLEVRETQYF
size: NA; J: TRBJ2-3; V: TRBV7-8; D: TRBD2; DNA: TGTGCCAGCAGCTCGGGACTAGCGGGAGCTAGCACAGATACGCAGTATTTT; CDR3: CASSSGLAGASTDTQYF
size: NA; J: TRBJ1-1; V: TRBV6-4; D: NA; DNA: TGTGCCAGCAGTGCCCAATGGATGAACACTGAAGCTTTCTTT; CDR3: CASSAQWMNTEAFF
size: NA; J: TRBJ2-1; V: TRBV2; D: NA; DNA: TGTGCCAGCAGCTCTCTATCCTACAATGAGCAGTTCTTC; CDR3: CASSSLSYNEQFF
size: NA; J: TRBJ2-1; V: TRBV11-3; D: NA; DNA: TGTGCCAGCAGCTTATTTAGGAACAATGAGCAGTTCTTC; CDR3: CASSLFRNNEQFF
size: NA; J: TRBJ2-1; V: TRBV5-6; D: NA; DNA: TGTGCCAGCCCAAAAAAGGGACTTTACAATGAGCAGTTCTTC; CDR3: CASPKKGLYNEQFF
size: NA; J: TRBJ1-2; V: TRBV5-1; D: NA; DNA: TGCGCCAGCAGCTTGGGTGACTGGGGGTATGGCTACACCTTC; CDR3: CASSLGDWGYGYTF
size: once; J: TRBJ2-7; V: TRBV7-8; D: TRBD2; DNA: TGTGCCAGCAGCAAAGGACTAGCGGGAGCCTACGAGCAGTACTTC; CDR3: CASSKGLAGAYEQYF
size: NA; J: TRBJ1-3; V: TRBV5-5; D: NA; DNA: TGTGCCAGCAGCTCGGGGCGTGGAAGAAACTCTGGAAACACCATATATTTT; CDR3: CASSSGRGRNSGNTIYF
size: NA; J: TRBJ2-1; V: TRBV15; D: NA; DNA: TGTGCCACCAGCAGAGGTTCCTACAATGAGCAGTTCTTC; CDR3: CATSRGSYNEQFF
size: NA; J: TRBJ1-1; V: TRBV6-5; D: TRBD1; DNA: TGTGCCAGCATTAATACAGGGGCTTCGAACACTGAAGCTTTCTTT; CDR3: CASINTGASNTEAFF
size: once; J: TRBJ1-1; V: TRBV29-1; D: NA; DNA: TGCAGCGTTGAAGATTGGCAGACGAACACTGAAGCTTTCTTT; CDR3: CSVEDWQTNTEAFF
size: NA; J: TRBJ2-7; V: TRBV6-6; D: TRBD2; DNA: TGTGCCAGCAGTCGTAGCGGGGAGTCCTACGAGCAGTACTTC; CDR3: CASSRSGESYEQYF
size: NA; J: TRBJ2-3; V: TRBV19; D: NA; DNA: TGTGCCAGTAAGGTTCGGGGTTATAGGGATACGCAGTATTTT; CDR3: CASKVRGYRDTQYF
size: NA; J: TRBJ2-1; V: TRBV7-2; D: NA; DNA: TGTGCCAGCAGCCATGGGACTTCTTACAATGAGCAGTTCTTC; CDR3: CASSHGTSYNEQFF
size: NA; J: TRBJ2-7; V: TRBV9; D: NA; DNA: TGTGCCAGCACAGTAGGGCCGGAGGCCTACGAGCAGTACTTC; CDR3: CASTVGPEAYEQYF
size: NA; J: TRBJ2-4; V: TRBV18; D: NA; DNA: TGTGCCAGCTCACCACCCGGGCCGACAAACATTCAGTACTTC; CDR3: CASSPPGPTNIQYF
size: NA; J: TRBJ2-7; V: TRBV10-1; D: NA; DNA: TGCGCCAGGGCCCGTTGCCACGAGCAGTACTTC; CDR3: CARARCHEQYF
size: NA; J: TRBJ1-6; V: TRBV2; D: NA; DNA: TGTGCCAGCAGTGAAGGGGGATCACCCCTCCACTTT; CDR3: CASSEGGSPLHF
size: NA; J: TRBJ2-1; V: TRBV11-3; D: TRBD2; DNA: TGTGCCAGCAGCCAATTCGGCGGGAGGGATTACAATGAGCAGTTCTTC; CDR3: CASSQFGGRDYNEQFF
size: NA; J: TRBJ2-5; V: TRBV11-2; D: NA; DNA: TGTGCCAGCAGCTTACAGATCCACCAAGAGACCCAGTACTTC; CDR3: CASSLQIHQETQYF
size: NA; J: TRBJ2-2; V: TRBV5-4; D: NA; DNA: TGTGCCAGCAGCTTGGCTAGCAGGAACGCGAACACCGGGGAGCTGTTTTTT; CDR3: CASSLASRNANTGELFF
size: NA; J: TRBJ2-1; V: TRBV6-6; D: TRBD2; DNA: TGTGCCACCCTGACTAGCAAACCCTACAATGAGCAGTTCTTC; CDR3: CATLTSKPYNEQFF
size: NA; J: TRBJ1-1; V: TRBV10-1; D: NA; DNA: TGCGCCAGCAGTGGACTGAACACTGAAGCTTTCTTT; CDR3: CASSGLNTEAFF
size: NA; J: TRBJ1-1; V: TRBV11-2; D: NA; DNA: TGTGCCAGCAGCTTATCAGGGAACACTGAAGCTTTCTTT; CDR3: CASSLSGNTEAFF
size: NA; J: TRBJ1-4; V: TRBV9; D: NA; DNA: TGTGCCAGTAGCCGGGGGCAAAGTAATGAAAAACTGTTTTTT; CDR3: CASSRGQSNEKLFF
size: NA; J: TRBJ1-1; V: TRBV11-2; D: NA; DNA: TGTGCCAGCAGCTTAGTCCCAGGCGCCACTGAAGCTTTCTTT; CDR3: CASSLVPGATEAFF
size: NA; J: TRBJ2-7; V: TRBV7-3; D: NA; DNA: TGTGCCAGCAGCTTAACGGGGGACACTTCCTACGAGCAGTACTTC; CDR3: CASSLTGDTSYEQYF